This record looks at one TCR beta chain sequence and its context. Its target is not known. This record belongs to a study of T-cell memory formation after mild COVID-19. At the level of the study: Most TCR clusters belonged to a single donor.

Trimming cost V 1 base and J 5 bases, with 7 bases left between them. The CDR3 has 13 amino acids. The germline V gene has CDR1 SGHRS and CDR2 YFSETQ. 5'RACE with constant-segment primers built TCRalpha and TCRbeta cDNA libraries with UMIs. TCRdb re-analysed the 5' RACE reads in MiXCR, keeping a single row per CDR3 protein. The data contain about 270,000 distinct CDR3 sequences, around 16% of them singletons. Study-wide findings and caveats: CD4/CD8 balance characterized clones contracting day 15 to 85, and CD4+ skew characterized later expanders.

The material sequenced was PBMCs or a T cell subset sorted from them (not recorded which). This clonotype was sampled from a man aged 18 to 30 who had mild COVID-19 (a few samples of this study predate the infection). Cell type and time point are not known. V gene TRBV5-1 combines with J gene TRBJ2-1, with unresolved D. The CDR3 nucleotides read TGCGCCAGCAGCTTGAGGAAACACAATGAGCAGTTCTTC. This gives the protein CASSLRKHNEQFF.